This TCR beta chain stems from a study of early T cells in non-severe SARS-CoV-2 infection. Study summary: With bulk RNA from unsorted whole blood as input, sequencing yielded unpaired chains.

In germline, CDR1 is SGDLS, CDR2 YYNGEE. The CDR3 sequence is 15 residues long. With 1 base clipped from V and 6 bases from J, the junction kept 5 bases outside the gene matches. Judged by abundance, this clonotype is medium-sized. Unique molecular identifier tags were affixed to discrete cDNA molecules. TCRdb processed the 5' RACE reads anew with MiXCR; each CDR3 protein has one entry. The repertoire holds around 62,000 distinct CDR3 sequences, around 12% seen once, with about 4% in the top ten. The sequence came from an adult who was a healthcare worker with PCR-confirmed SARS-CoV-2 infection or an uninfected control (not recorded which). Sequenced material: whole blood. The V call is TRBV9, the J call TRBJ2-1, with 9 nucleotides matching TRBD1. CDR3 sequence reads: CASSVRTGVVNEQFF. CDR3 coding DNA: TGTGCCAGCAGCGTACGGACAGGGGTCGTCAATGAGCAGTTCTTC.